This T cell receptor (beta chain) was documented in a study of shared clonotypes between healthy human individuals. Germline-derived CDR1 and CDR2 are SGHTA and FQGNSA. The CDR3 spans 15 residues. Note on this clone: Relative to the germline gene, one junction end is altered; a read error may explain this.

The authors loaded roughly 200 ng DNA, around 32,000 T cell genomes, into sorted-subset replicate PCRs. Only in-frame clones appear in the TCRdb table, and some are missing; sequencing was by immunoSEQ multiplex PCR. The table has around 2.1 million clones, around 95% seen once. The sequenced sample consisted of naive CD4+ T cells sorted from blood. The sample's subset: CD45RA+ positively selected. The chain carries TRBV7-2 and TRBJ1-4; D gene unclear. This clonotype originated in a man aged 18 to 30 in good health. The CDR3 sequence is CASSLAGSFNEKLFF. The DNA of the CDR3 is TGTGCCAGCAGCCTAGCGGGTTCCTTTAATGAAAAACTGTTTTTT.